A single sample gave rise to the 22 T cell receptor beta chains below, sequenced in a study of blood T cell repertoires in COVID-19. Assay used: immunoSEQ multiplex PCR; TCRdb lists only in-frame clones, some missing. The profile covers 50,000 to 75,000 clones, with around 91% appearing a single time and roughly 8.6% taken by the ten largest. The sequencing sample was made of peripheral blood. The origin of the receptors is a human donor in a cohort sampled during active COVID-19.

This clone was detected a few times. V is TRBV12-3 or TRBV12-4 and J is TRBJ2-7; 7 bases match TRBD1. Trimming took 5 bases from V and 3 from J; bases not matched to a gene: 4. The CDR3 consists of 13 residues. The CDR3 sequence is CASSRNRGYEQYF. The CDR3 DNA follows: TGTGCCAGCAGTAGGAACAGGGGCTACGAGCAGTACTTC.

This clone occurred a few times. V and J are TRBV11-2 and TRBJ2-3, with TRBD2 matching 8 bases. This CDR3 is 15 amino acids long. V shed 3 bases and J 5 bases; nucleotides not matched to a gene: 7. Germline CDR1 SGHAT, CDR2 FQNNGV. CDR3 region: CASSFTSAGEDTQYF. Written as DNA, the CDR3 is TGTGCCAGCAGCTTTACGTCAGCGGGGGAAGATACGCAGTATTTT. Full variable domain (outside the CDR3, taken from reference TRBV11-2 and TRBJ2-3): EAGVAQSPRYKIIEKRQSVAFWCNPISGHATLYWYQQILGQGPKLLIQFQNNGVVDDSQLPKDRFSAERLKGVDSTLKIQPAKLEDSAVYLCASSFTSAGEDTQYFGPGTRLTVL.

The genes are TRBV28 and TRBJ2-7; weak D call: TRBD1 (5 bases). Germline V gene sequence: CDR1 MDHEN, CDR2 SYDVKM. This CDR3 region has 11 residues. The ends were cut back, 3 bases at V and 12 bases at J, with 12 bases in the middle. This CDR3 reads CASSFRDSLYF. DNA for the CDR3: TGTGCCAGCAGTTTCCGTGACAGCCTGTACTTC.

The genes are TRBV15 and TRBJ2-3; 9 positions agree with TRBD2. In germline, CDR1 is LNHNV, CDR2 YYDKDF (reference sequence). The J segment lost 5 bases and the V segment lost 1 base, leaving 7 bases of the junction unmatched. This CDR3 comprises 16 residues. CDR3 loop: CATSRGWSGGRDTQYF. The DNA of the CDR3 is TGTGCCACCAGCAGAGGGTGGAGCGGGGGGAGAGATACGCAGTATTTT.

The chain is built from TRBV19 and TRBJ2-5, with 16 bases that match TRBD2. The V gene end was trimmed by 5 bases and the J gene end by 4 bases; junction bases not matched to a gene: 4. The CDR3 is 16 residues long. Germline assignment: CDR1 LNHDA and CDR2 SQIVND (reference sequence). The CDR3 loop is CASSSGLAGGRETQYF. CDR3 nucleotide sequence: TGTGCCAGTAGTTCGGGACTAGCGGGAGGGCGAGAGACCCAGTACTTC. Filled out from reference TRBV19 and TRBJ2-5, the complete variable domain reads DGGITQSPKYLFRKEGQNVTLSCEQNLNHDAMYWYRQDPGQGLRLIYYSQIVNDFQKGDIAEGYSVSREKKESFPLTVTSAQKNPTAFYLCASSSGLAGGRETQYFGPGTRLLVL.

The chain is built from TRBV12-3 or TRBV12-4 and TRBJ2-7; D remains unclear. Trimming removed 3 bases at V and 7 bases at J, with 10 bases between. This CDR3 is built from 12 residues. CDR3 amino acids: CASSLTTGEQYF. Here the CDR3 DNA reads TGTGCCAGCAGTTTGACGACGGGTGAGCAGTACTTC.

The V gene is TRBV5-1, the J gene TRBJ2-5, with a possible D match to TRBD2 (6 bases). Trimming left V 1 base short and J 4 bases short, with 26 bases between. The CDR3 runs to 19 residues. The germline CDR1 and CDR2 sequences are SGHRS and YFSETQ. The CDR3 DNA is TGCGCCAGCAGCTTGATAGGAGGGAATACTGGCTGGTCGGGAGAGACCCAGTACTTC. Its protein product is CASSLIGGNTGWSGETQYF. The full variable domain, with the rest looked up from reference TRBV5-1 and TRBJ2-5, is KAGVTQTPRYLIKTRGQQVTLSCSPISGHRSVSWYQQTPGQGLQFLFEYFSETQRNKGNFPGRFSGRQFSNSRSEMNVSTLELGDSALYLCASSLIGGNTGWSGETQYFGPGTRLLVL.

This chain connects TRBV28 to TRBJ1-5, with D tentatively TRBD1 (6 bases). V was pared by 6 bases and J by 6 bases, with 18 bases between. The CDR3 runs to 15 residues. In germline, CDR1 is MDHEN, CDR2 SYDVKM. The CDR3 sequence: CASSSQGYLIQPQHF. CDR3 sequence (DNA): TGTGCCAGCAGCTCACAGGGCTATTTGATTCAGCCCCAGCATTTT.

The chain recombines TRBV29-1 with TRBJ2-2; 10 nucleotides line up with TRBD1. Germline V CDR1 and CDR2: SQVTM, ANQGSEA. The CDR3 consists of 16 residues. V trimming: 6 bases; J trimming: 7 bases; junction bases outside the gene matches: 14. CDR3 coding DNA: TGCAGCGTGGGGGGTGACCGGGACAGGGGTTACGGGGAGCTGTTTTTT. Translating gives CSVGGDRDRGYGELFF.

The rearrangement uses TRBV4-1 and TRBJ1-2; 7 nucleotides match TRBD1. CDR1 and CDR2 (germline): MGHRA, YSYEKL. V was clipped by 4 bases and J by 2 bases; unmatched bases: 7. The CDR3 has 15 amino acids. The CDR3 DNA follows: TGCGCCAGCAGCCTCACACAGGGGTCCAACTATGGCTACACCTTC. Its protein product is CASSLTQGSNYGYTF.

This clone was seen once. The V and J genes are TRBV18 and TRBJ2-1, with a weak D call TRBD2 (7 bases). There are 15 residues in the CDR3. V was cut by 0 bases and J by 7 bases, with 13 bases left in between. Germline loops: CDR1 KGHSH, CDR2 LQKENI. CDR3 region: CASSPPEGGRNEQFF. CDR3 nucleotides: TGTGCCAGCTCACCACCGGAGGGGGGGCGGAATGAGCAGTTCTTC.

Only a few counts were recorded for this clone. The chain links TRBV7-3 to TRBJ1-5; 8 nucleotides agree with TRBD1. The germline V gene has CDR1 SGHTA and CDR2 FQGTGA. This CDR3 region has 18 residues. Trimming cost V 4 bases and J 4 bases; bases outside gene matches: 15. The CDR3 DNA reads TGTGCCAGCAGCTCCCCTGACAGGGGAGGAAATAAAAATCAGCCCCAGCATTTT. This sequence encodes CASSSPDRGGNKNQPQHF.

This clone was seen only once. The chain recombines TRBV5-1 with TRBJ2-2, with 7 positions matching TRBD2. Losses at the gene ends were 4 bases for V and 1 base for J; bases not matched to a gene: 4. This CDR3 region has 15 residues. Germline CDR1 is SGHRS and CDR2 is YFSETQ. This CDR3 is CASSQSGVNTGELFF. CDR3 sequence (DNA): TGCGCCAGCAGCCAAAGCGGGGTGAACACCGGGGAGCTGTTTTTT.

In its sample, this clone was seen a few times. The rearrangement uses TRBV3-1 (or the pseudogene TRBV3-2) and TRBJ2-7, with a weak D call TRBD2 (6 bases). The germline V gene has CDR1 LGHDT and CDR2 YNNKEL (reference sequence). Trimming took off 5 bases at V and 5 bases at J, with 16 bases between the two ends. The CDR3 runs 14 residues. The DNA for the CDR3 is TGTGCCAGCAGCTTCGCGGGGATAATCAACGAGCAGTACTTC. Protein: CASSFAGIINEQYF.

The chain joins TRBV6-2 or TRBV6-3 to TRBJ2-2; D is uncertain. Trimming left V 5 bases short and J 3 bases short, with 7 bases between. Germline V gene lookup returns CDR1 MNHEY and CDR2 SVGEGT. The CDR3 totals 13 residues. The CDR3 loop is CASSPSDTGELFF. For the CDR3, the DNA is TGTGCCAGCAGTCCCTCGGACACCGGGGAGCTGTTTTTT.

V gene TRBV24-1 combines with J gene TRBJ2-7, with D uncertain. V was trimmed by 4 bases and J by 3 bases, leaving 6 bases between them. The CDR3 is made up of 12 amino acids. Germline V gene lookup returns CDR1 KGHDR and CDR2 SFDVKD. DNA for the CDR3: TGTGCCACCAGTGACACCAGCTACGAGCAGTACTTC. Its protein is CATSDTSYEQYF.

V and J are TRBV7-9 and TRBJ2-2; 11 bases match TRBD2. Trimming removed 5 bases from V and 5 bases from J; junction bases left unmatched: 10. The CDR3 sequence is 17 residues long. CDR1 and CDR2 from the germline V gene are SEHNR and FQNEAQ (reference sequence). DNA for the CDR3: TGTGCCAGCAGCCCTGGTCGTCTAGCGGGAGGAACCGGGGAGCTGTTTTTT. Translation: CASSPGRLAGGTGELFF.

The V and J genes are TRBV7-2 and TRBJ2-2, with D possibly TRBD1 on 6 matching bases. Germline CDR1 and CDR2: SGHTA and FQGNSA. Trimming stripped 10 bases from V and 6 bases from J, with 18 bases between. The CDR3 totals 14 residues. The DNA of the CDR3 is TGTGCCACCAGGGGAGTCGGGGTAGCCGGGGAGCTGTTTTTT. Translating it yields CATRGVGVAGELFF. Variable domain in full (rest from reference TRBV7-2 and TRBJ2-2): GAGVSQSPSNKVTEKGKDVELRCDPISGHTALYWYRQSLGQGLEFLIYFQGNSAPDKSGLPSDRFSAERTGGSVSTLTIQRTQQEDSAVYLCATRGVGVAGELFFGEGSRLTVL.

CDR3 DNA: TGTGCCTGGAGTGTGAGTGGAGGGAGCTACACCTTC. Amino acid sequence: CAWSVSGGSYTF. J is TRBJ1-2 and V is TRBV30, with D uncertain. In germline, CDR1 is GTSNPN, CDR2 SVGIG (reference sequence). Trimming pared 0 bases from V and 9 bases from J, leaving 11 bases between. The CDR3 sequence is 12 residues long.

This chain uses TRBV4-3 with TRBJ1-4; D is perhaps TRBD1 (5 bases). CDR3 length equals 18 residues. Deletions cut 3 bases from V and 6 bases from J, with 23 bases between. The germline gives CDR1 LGHNA, CDR2 YSLEER. The CDR3 sequence: CASSQQPSTGGRYEKLFF. The CDR3 DNA is TGCGCCAGCAGCCAGCAGCCGAGTACGGGGGGAAGGTATGAAAAACTGTTTTTT.

V is TRBV3-1 (or the pseudogene TRBV3-2) and J is TRBJ2-5, with 7 bases matching TRBD2. V lost 4 bases, J lost 5 bases, and 10 bases stayed unmatched. Germline values: CDR1 LGHDT, CDR2 YNNKEL (reference sequence). The CDR3 covers 15 residues. This CDR3 is CASSRRGGIYETQYF. The CDR3 DNA reads as TGTGCCAGCAGCCGTAGGGGAGGGATCTATGAGACCCAGTACTTC.

The chain carries TRBV19 and TRBJ2-3; 7 bases are shared with TRBD1. From germline, CDR1 is LNHDA and CDR2 SQIVND (reference sequence). Unmatched junction bases numbered 16, after V lost 5 bases and J lost 5 bases. The CDR3 has 17 residues. The CDR3 loop is CASSPDRDGYNGDTQYF. CDR3 DNA sequence: TGTGCCAGTAGTCCCGACAGGGATGGGTATAACGGAGATACGCAGTATTTT.